The 30 T cell receptor beta chains reported below all come from one sample, sequenced in a study of spatial heterogeneity in lung cancer. Whole-study results and caveats: Expanded intratumoral alpha and beta TCR counts tracked tumor mutation counts.

Which antigens these TCRs recognize remains unknown. One entry per CDR3 protein, called by TCRdb with MiXCR from the 5' RACE reads. The sample lists roughly 17,000 distinct CDR3 sequences; approximately 6.2% were seen once. Noted time point: sample taken at primary tumor resection. Sequencing was performed on lung tumor tissue, taken at surgery. The receptors come from a male donor with early-stage non-small cell lung cancer.

This clonotype was recorded at least ten times. The chain couples TRBV18 to TRBJ2-5; no clear D. The ends were cut back, 6 bases at V and 2 bases at J, with 7 bases in the middle. Germline CDR1 KGHSH, CDR2 LQKENI. The CDR3 runs to 12 residues. The CDR3, as DNA: TGTGCCAGCTCGCCCCGTCAAGAGACCCAGTACTTC. Translating it yields CASSPRQETQYF.

This clonotype appeared many times. The genes are TRBV14 and TRBJ1-1, with TRBD1 matching 11 bases. Germline CDR1 is SGHDN and CDR2 is FVKESK. V shed 6 bases and J 4 bases; nucleotides not matched to a gene: 4. This CDR3 has 14 residues. This CDR3 is CASRRTGGGTEAFF. In nucleotides, the CDR3 is TGTGCCAGCAGGCGGACAGGGGGCGGCACTGAAGCTTTCTTT. Together with reference TRBV14 and TRBJ1-1, the CDR3 gives the full variable domain: EAGVTQFPSHSVIEKGQTVTLRCDPISGHDNLYWYRRVMGKEIKFLLHFVKESKQDESGMPNNRFLAERTGGTYSTLKVQPAELEDSGVYFCASRRTGGGTEAFFGQGTRLTVV.

At least ten counts were recorded for this clonotype. CDR3 region: CASSPLYEQYF. CDR3 coding DNA: TGTGCCAGCAGCCCCCTCTACGAGCAGTACTTC. The chain employs TRBV7-2 and TRBJ2-7; D is uncertain. This CDR3 spans 11 amino acids. Per germline, CDR1 SGHTA and CDR2 FQGNSA. V was shortened by 5 bases and J by 3 bases, with 5 bases between the two germline ends.

The J gene is TRBJ2-1, the V gene TRBV29-1; D gene uncertain. The CDR3 loop spans 14 amino acids. Trimming pared 0 bases from V and 2 bases from J, leaving 8 bases between. The germline V gene encodes CDR1 SQVTM and CDR2 ANQGSEA. CDR3 sequence (DNA): TGCAGCGTTGAAGACCGGGCCACCTACAATGAGCAGTTCTTC. Its protein is CSVEDRATYNEQFF.

This clonotype occurred many times. This rearrangement joins TRBV7-2 to TRBJ2-3; D unclear. The CDR3 length is 12 residues. CDR1 SGHTA and CDR2 FQGNSA come from the germline V gene. V lost 5 bases and J 4 bases, leaving 7 bases between the germline ends. CDR3 sequence (DNA): TGTGCCAGCAGCCAGTATTCAGATACGCAGTATTTT. Translated: CASSQYSDTQYF. Looking up the rest from reference TRBV7-2 and TRBJ2-3 gives the full variable domain: GAGVSQSPSNKVTEKGKDVELRCDPISGHTALYWYRQSLGQGLEFLIYFQGNSAPDKSGLPSDRFSAERTGGSVSTLTIQRTQQEDSAVYLCASSQYSDTQYFGPGTRLTVL.

By share, this clonotype ranks as medium-sized. This chain links TRBV27 with TRBJ2-7; D is possibly TRBD2 (6 bases). The length of the CDR3 is 16 residues. Germline V CDR1 and CDR2: MNHEY, SMNVEV (reference sequence). The V end lost 2 bases, the J end lost 9 bases, and 23 bases lay between the germline ends. CDR3 DNA: TGTGCCAGCAGTTTAAACCTTGGAGGGCAGGCCGATGGGCAGTACTTC. Its translation: CASSLNLGGQADGQYF.

The chain joins TRBV20-1 to TRBJ2-7; 14 positions agree with TRBD2. The CDR3 totals 16 residues. With V trimmed by 6 bases and J by 2 bases, 9 bases remained unmatched. Germline values: CDR1 DFQATT, CDR2 SNEGSKA (reference sequence). The CDR3 here is CSATRGTSGRAYEQYF. Here the CDR3 DNA reads TGCAGTGCAACACGGGGGACTAGCGGGAGAGCCTACGAGCAGTACTTC.

This clonotype occurred many times. CDR3 in amino acids: CASSQAGTGVTTGELFF. CDR3 in DNA: TGTGCCAGCAGCCAGGCCGGGACAGGGGTTACCACCGGGGAGCTGTTTTTT. The chain combines TRBV4-2 with TRBJ2-2; 10 bases map to TRBD1. Trimming removed 3 bases from V and 4 bases from J; junction bases left unmatched: 8. This CDR3 is built from 17 residues. In germline, CDR1 is LGHNA, CDR2 YNFKEQ.

Only a few counts were recorded for this clonotype. V is TRBV29-1 and J is TRBJ2-1, with 8 bases that match TRBD2. The germline gives CDR1 SQVTM, CDR2 ANQGSEA. This CDR3 contains 17 residues. V lost 1 base, J lost 0 bases, and 8 bases stayed unmatched. CDR3 amino acids: CSVEGAGASSSYNEQFF. For the CDR3, the DNA is TGCAGCGTTGAAGGAGCGGGGGCGTCGAGCTCCTACAATGAGCAGTTCTTC.

This clonotype was picked up a small number of times. This sequence joins TRBV10-3 and TRBJ1-5; D is undetermined. Germline V gives CDR1 ENHRY, CDR2 SYGVKD. The CDR3 loop spans 13 amino acids. The ends were cut back, 8 bases at V and 0 bases at J, with 8 bases in the middle. The CDR3 coding sequence is TGTGCCATCCGTGGGTATAGCAATCAGCCCCAGCATTTT. It specifies CAIRGYSNQPQHF.

This clonotype was counted at least ten times. The genes are TRBV6-2 or TRBV6-3 and TRBJ2-1; 12 bases are a match to TRBD2. Germline trimming cut 4 bases from V and 4 bases from J; bases unmatched to any gene: 8. This CDR3 region has 17 residues. Germline assignment: CDR1 MNHEY and CDR2 SVGEGT. CDR3 DNA: TGTGCCAGCAGTTCAATTCGACTAGCGGGGGCTTACAATGAGCAGTTCTTC. Translating gives CASSSIRLAGAYNEQFF.

The sample holds many counts of this clonotype. The gene calls are TRBV20-1 and TRBJ2-5; TRBD2 agrees at 10 bases. Germline V CDR1 and CDR2: DFQATT, SNEGSKA (reference sequence). The junction had 9 bases not matched to a gene; V was cut back by 0 bases and J by 5 bases. The CDR3 length is 16 residues. The CDR3 spells CSARDPWTSGWETQYF. The CDR3 DNA follows: TGCAGTGCTAGAGACCCTTGGACTAGCGGCTGGGAGACCCAGTACTTC.

This clonotype has a count of ten or more. The CDR3 protein is CSVTGQETNEKLFF. The DNA of the CDR3 is TGCAGCGTTACAGGCCAGGAAACTAATGAAAAACTGTTTTTT. This chain uses TRBV29-1 with TRBJ1-4; possibly TRBD1 for D (5 bases). The CDR3 sequence is 14 residues long. V was trimmed by 5 bases and J by 1 base, leaving 11 bases between them. Per the germline V gene, CDR1 is SQVTM and CDR2 is ANQGSEA.

This clonotype is medium-sized by share. The V and J genes are TRBV20-1 and TRBJ2-1, with D possibly called TRBD1 or TRBD2 (6 bases each). The germline V gene encodes CDR1 DFQATT and CDR2 SNEGSKA (reference sequence). With 6 bases removed from V and 4 bases from J, the gap between germline ends came to 16 bases. The CDR3 totals 14 residues. The CDR3 reads CSALMGGNYNEQFF. CDR3 in DNA: TGCAGTGCCCTTATGGGGGGCAATTACAATGAGCAGTTCTTC.

There are many counts of this clonotype. V gene TRBV7-9 combines with J gene TRBJ1-1; 7 positions match TRBD1. Trimming at V came to 5 bases and at J to 1 base, leaving 7 bases not matched to a gene. Germline V gene sequence: CDR1 SEHNR, CDR2 FQNEAQ (reference sequence). The CDR3 has 15 amino acids. CDR3 sequence: CASSKLGQQNTEAFF. CDR3 nucleotide sequence: TGTGCCAGCAGCAAACTGGGACAGCAGAACACTGAAGCTTTCTTT.

The sample holds many counts of this clonotype. The J gene is TRBJ2-6, the V gene TRBV2, with 8 bases aligning to TRBD1. V shed 7 bases, J shed 0 bases, and the junction held 5 bases outside the gene matches. The germline gives CDR1 SNHLY, CDR2 FYNNEI. The CDR3 runs 16 residues. The CDR3 region is CASTDRGSSGANVLTF. The DNA for the CDR3 is TGTGCCAGCACCGACAGGGGATCCTCTGGGGCCAACGTCCTGACTTTC.

V usage is TRBV6-6 and J usage is TRBJ2-1; TRBD2 aligns across 12 bases. Germline loops: CDR1 MNHNY, CDR2 SVGAGI (reference sequence). The CDR3 consists of 16 residues. Unmatched junction bases numbered 3, after V lost 6 bases and J lost 0 bases. This CDR3 reads CASSPTSGSSYNEQFF. The DNA for the CDR3 is TGTGCCAGCAGCCCGACTAGCGGGAGCTCCTACAATGAGCAGTTCTTC.

There are many counts of this clonotype. The chain uses TRBV6-6 and TRBJ2-2; 8 bases agree with TRBD2. The CDR3 covers 19 residues. CDR1 MNHNY and CDR2 SVGAGI come from the germline V gene (reference sequence). V gave up 2 bases and J gave up 3 bases; unmatched junction bases: 14. The CDR3 DNA sequence: TGTGCCAGCAGTTACGACGGGAGGGACTGGGGGCGCGACACCGGGGAGCTGTTTTTT. Its translation is CASSYDGRDWGRDTGELFF.

This clonotype was seen ten or more times. V gene TRBV11-1 combines with J gene TRBJ2-7; 7 bases map to TRBD1. Germline V gene sequence: CDR1 SGHAT, CDR2 FQDESV (reference sequence). The V and J ends lost 5 bases and 2 bases, in that order; junction bases with no gene match: 3. The CDR3 length is 13 residues. For the CDR3, the DNA is TGTGCCAGCAGCCCGGACAGGCCCTACGAGCAGTACTTC. Translated: CASSPDRPYEQYF.

On this clonotype: Being one base from a much bigger clone, this may be a read error. The V gene is TRBV10-3, the J gene TRBJ2-3; D perhaps matches TRBD1 (5 bases). The V gene's germline CDR1 is ENHRY and CDR2 SYGVKD. This CDR3 comprises 17 residues. The CDR3 protein is CAIGERPRDYSTDTQYF. CDR3 coding DNA: TGTGCCATCGGTGAAAGGCCCAGGGATTATAGCACAGATACGCAGTATTTT.

This chain links TRBV14 with TRBJ2-7, with D unclear. Germline V gene lookup returns CDR1 SGHDN and CDR2 FVKESK. This CDR3 has 12 residues. Trimming removed 3 bases from V and 0 bases from J, with 3 bases in between. CDR3 DNA: TGTGCCAGCAGCCATGTCTCCTACGAGCAGTACTTC. This encodes CASSHVSYEQYF.

By share, this clonotype counts as large. This rearrangement joins TRBV20-1 to TRBJ2-7, with D possibly called TRBD1 or TRBD2 (5 bases each). This CDR3 has 17 amino acids. Germline V gene lookup returns CDR1 DFQATT and CDR2 SNEGSKA (reference sequence). V lost 4 bases and J lost 3, with 25 bases in between. The CDR3 region has the DNA TGCAGTGCTACCCTACGGGACGACTCCCTACCAGACTACGAGCAGTACTTC. This encodes CSATLRDDSLPDYEQYF.

This clonotype was counted at least ten times. The rearrangement joins TRBV6-6 to TRBJ1-5, with no clear D. In germline, CDR1 is MNHNY, CDR2 SVGAGI (reference sequence). This CDR3 comprises 14 residues. The V end lost 2 bases, the J end lost 1 base, and 6 bases lay between the germline ends. CDR3 residues: CASSYVGSNQPQHF. CDR3 DNA: TGTGCCAGCAGTTACGTTGGGAGCAATCAGCCCCAGCATTTT.

This clonotype was seen many times. CDR3 DNA sequence: TGCAGTGCGCTCGGGACTGACTATTCACCCCTCCACTTT. This sequence encodes CSALGTDYSPLHF. The chain employs TRBV20-1 and TRBJ1-6; D is perhaps TRBD1 (5 bases). Germline V CDR1 and CDR2: DFQATT, SNEGSKA (reference sequence). The CDR3 is made up of 13 amino acids. V was pared by 6 bases and J by 8 bases, with 14 bases between.

In this sample, this clonotype turned up many times. This chain links TRBV6-1 with TRBJ2-7; D is unclear. In germline, CDR1 is MNHNS, CDR2 SASEGT. The CDR3 loop spans 12 amino acids. Trimming removed 4 bases from V and 4 bases from J, with 8 bases in between. The CDR3 coding sequence is TGTGCCAGCAGTGCCAGTATTTACGAGCAGTACTTC. This sequence encodes CASSASIYEQYF.

The rearrangement joins TRBV10-3 to TRBJ2-1, with TRBD2 matching 9 bases. J gave up 7 bases and V 3 bases, and 13 bases lay outside the gene matches. CDR3 length equals 17 residues. Per germline, CDR1 ENHRY and CDR2 SYGVKD. The DNA of the CDR3 is TGTGCCATCAGTGACCCTGGCGGGGGGGCCCTGAGGAATGAGCAGTTCTTC. It translates to CAISDPGGGALRNEQFF.

This clonotype was detected ten times or more. This chain uses TRBV28 with TRBJ2-4, with 8 nucleotides matching TRBD2. The CDR3 length is 15 residues. CDR1 MDHEN and CDR2 SYDVKM come from the germline V gene. Losses at the gene ends were 8 bases for V and 9 bases for J; bases not matched to a gene: 15. For the CDR3, the DNA is TGTGCCAGCCACGGGGGGGGAGAGACCCTCTCCATTCAGTACTTC. Translating gives CASHGGGETLSIQYF.

Ten or more counts support this clonotype. The chain uses TRBV27 and TRBJ2-3, with 8 bases identical to TRBD1. The CDR3 has 19 amino acids. Germline CDR1 and CDR2: MNHEY and SMNVEV (reference sequence). V lost 6 bases and J lost 1; bases outside the gene matches: 18. For the CDR3, the DNA is TGTGCCAGCAGCACCCGGGGCGACAGGGGATTTGTAGGCACAGATACGCAGTATTTT. Translation gives CASSTRGDRGFVGTDTQYF.

The chain uses TRBV30 and TRBJ1-1; D might be TRBD1 (5 bases). The CDR3 has 16 residues. V lost 5 bases to trimming and J lost 0 bases, with 19 bases between them. CDR1 and CDR2 from the germline V gene are GTSNPN and SVGIG (reference sequence). The CDR3 here is CAWGTGIKLLNTEAFF. The CDR3, as DNA: TGTGCCTGGGGGACGGGGATTAAACTCCTGAACACTGAAGCTTTCTTT.

This clonotype was seen ten or more times. V gene TRBV20-1 combines with J gene TRBJ2-3; D may be TRBD2 (6 bases). The CDR3 contains 15 residues. Deletions cut 1 base from V and 5 bases from J, with 16 bases between. Germline-derived CDR1 and CDR2 are DFQATT and SNEGSKA (reference sequence). CDR3 sequence reads: CSARVFGGLRDTQYF. As DNA, the CDR3 is TGCAGTGCTAGAGTTTTCGGGGGTTTAAGAGATACGCAGTATTTT.